This TCR beta chain emerged from a study of TIL therapy for anti-PD-1-resistant metastatic lung cancer. Points on this clone: The antigen is unknown.

This sample's time point: pre-treatment sample, taken before nivolumab and TIL therapy. Most excised metastases sampled were pleural nodules or supraclavicular lymph nodes. Enrollment ran from October 2017 to early 2020. The immunoSEQ assay was v3. Produced via immunoSEQ multiplex PCR; TCRdb's table is partial and in-frame only. The sample includes approximately 87,000 clones, under 70% of them seen just once. Germline CDR1 SEHNR, CDR2 FQNEAQ (reference sequence). The CDR3 runs to 15 residues. Trimming took 2 bases from V and 0 from J, leaving 11 bases between them. Findings of the study overall: Patients were highly selected, enriched for treatment-naive, never-smoker and oncogene-addicted cases.

The source material was tumor tissue, sampled at baseline. This receptor was obtained from a person between 25 and 80 years old with non-small cell lung cancer. V usage is TRBV7-9 and J usage is TRBJ2-7, with a weak D call TRBD2 (6 bases). In DNA form, the CDR3 reads TGTGCCAGCAGCTTAAGTGGGGGGTTCTCCTACGAGCAGTACTTC. The encoded protein is CASSLSGGFSYEQYF.